This T cell receptor beta chain was recovered during a study of T cell responses to AZD1222 COVID-19 vaccine. Findings and caveats of the study: Unmutated variant regions reportedly attract nearly half of all spike-specific TCRs. Without day 14 samples, only post-peak T cell repertoires were studied.

On this clone itself: Its specificity is not known.

V lost 6 bases, J lost 1 base, and 16 bases lay in between. This CDR3 has 15 amino acids. CDR1 and CDR2 (germline): LNHDA, SQIVND (reference sequence). Sequencing used immunoSEQ multiplex PCR; TCRdb keeps in-frame clones, though not all of them. The sample shows around 80,000 clones, roughly 80% of them seen only once. The sequenced sample was peripheral blood, obtained 28 days after the second AZD1222 dose. V is TRBV19 and J is TRBJ2-7; a possible D gene is TRBD2 (5 bases). This clonotype was sampled from an adult who received the AZD1222 COVID-19 vaccine. Here the CDR3 DNA reads TGTGCCAGTAGCTCTGGTCTGGGAGTGTCCTACGAGCAGTACTTC. Encoded protein: CASSSGLGVSYEQYF.